Listed below are T cell receptor beta chains from one sample, sequenced in a study of neurological immune-mediated disorders. TCRdb reprocessed the 5' RACE reads via MiXCR and lists one record per CDR3 protein. The sample records about 53,000 distinct CDR3 sequences, 3% to 4.5% being singletons. The sample comprised PBMCs. The receptors were sampled from a woman aged 25 to 39 with multiple sclerosis. CDR3s include the opening cysteine and the closing phenylalanine or tryptophan. D genes are given only for firm matches. Clone size is stated in some rows and not others, as once, few, many or a class when expanded.

CDR3	DNA	D	J	V	size
CASSTVRGTTEAFF	TGTGCCAGCAGCACCGTAAGGGGGACCACTGAAGCTTTCTTT	.	TRBJ1-1	TRBV5-4	few
CASGPLGTSGKQETQYF	TGTGCCAGCGGGCCTCTAGGGACTAGCGGGAAACAAGAGACCCAGTACTTC	TRBD2	TRBJ2-5	TRBV25-1	many
CSSLIFTSGKITDTQYF	TGCAGTTCTTTAATATTTACTAGCGGGAAGATCACAGATACGCAGTATTTT	TRBD2	TRBJ2-3	TRBV20-1	.
CASSLGGALRTDTQYF	TGCGCCAGCAGCTTGGGTGGGGCCCTTAGGACAGATACGCAGTATTTT	.	TRBJ2-3	TRBV5-1	many
CAISESTYEQYF	TGTGCCATCAGTGAGTCTACCTACGAGCAGTACTTC	.	TRBJ2-7	TRBV10-3	many
CASSQDNGFYNEQFF	TGTGCCAGCAGCCAAGATAACGGCTTCTACAATGAGCAGTTCTTC	.	TRBJ2-1	TRBV4-2	many
CASSSGLGDGTEAFF	TGCGCCAGCAGCTCCGGTCTTGGTGATGGGACTGAAGCTTTCTTT	.	TRBJ1-1	TRBV5-1	many
CASSPRVLSSGANVLTF	TGTGCCAGCAGCCCCAGGGTTCTCAGCTCTGGGGCCAACGTCCTGACTTTC	.	TRBJ2-6	TRBV12-3/TRBV12-4	few
CSGGTGIVTDTQYF	TGCAGTGGGGGGACGGGAATAGTGACAGATACGCAGTATTTT	.	TRBJ2-3	TRBV20-1	few
CASSSSGNSRYGYTF	TGTGCCAGCAGCTCGTCGGGAAACAGTCGCTATGGCTACACCTTC	.	TRBJ1-2	TRBV28	many
CASSLLFGQGNFEQYF	TGTGCCAGCAGCTTATTGTTTGGACAGGGTAACTTCGAGCAGTACTTC	TRBD1	TRBJ2-7	TRBV11-2	.
CASSDGTSSYNEQFF	TGCGCCAGCAGCGATGGGACTAGCTCCTACAATGAGCAGTTCTTC	TRBD2	TRBJ2-1	TRBV5-1	many
CSVDIQGDYGYTF	TGCAGCGTGGACATACAGGGGGACTATGGCTACACCTTC	TRBD1	TRBJ1-2	TRBV29-1	medium-sized
CASSWTGSAEQYF	TGTGCCAGCAGCTGGACAGGGTCGGCCGAGCAGTACTTC	TRBD1	TRBJ2-7	TRBV7-6	many
CSARDITGDPTYEQYF	TGCAGTGCTAGAGATATAACAGGGGACCCCACCTACGAGCAGTACTTC	TRBD1	TRBJ2-7	TRBV20-1	many
CASREWDRSIYEQYF	TGCGCCAGCAGAGAATGGGACAGATCAATCTACGAGCAGTACTTC	TRBD1	TRBJ2-7	TRBV5-1	many
CASSLAPGLEQFF	TGCGCCAGCAGCTTGGCCCCGGGTCTGGAGCAGTTCTTC	.	TRBJ2-1	TRBV5-1	many
CAWSHLRELFF	TGTGCCTGGAGTCACCTCCGGGAGCTGTTTTTT	.	TRBJ2-2	TRBV30	few
CSAPWGTSGRARNEQFF	TGCAGTGCTCCGTGGGGGACTAGCGGGAGGGCCCGAAATGAGCAGTTCTTC	TRBD2	TRBJ2-1	TRBV20-1	many
CATSATGPGSGRGELFF	TGTGCCACCAGCGCTACGGGACCCGGATCGGGGAGGGGGGAGCTGTTTTTT	.	TRBJ2-2	TRBV24-1	many
CASSQGKRGGTDTQYF	TGTGCCAGCAGCCAAGGGAAGCGGGGGGGCACAGATACGCAGTATTTT	TRBD2	TRBJ2-3	TRBV3-1	many
CSAGLAKNEKLFF	TGCAGTGCAGGGCTAGCGAAAAATGAAAAACTGTTTTTT	.	TRBJ1-4	TRBV20-1	many
CASSKLAGAANTGELFF	TGCGCCAGCAGCAAACTAGCGGGGGCCGCGAACACCGGGGAGCTGTTTTTT	TRBD2	TRBJ2-2	TRBV5-1	many
CASSYSGELNTEAFF	TGTGCCAGCAGTTACTCTGGGGAATTGAACACTGAAGCTTTCTTT	.	TRBJ1-1	TRBV6-5	many
CASSYTGTSFYEQYF	TGTGCCAGCAGTTACACCGGGACTAGCTTCTACGAGCAGTACTTC	TRBD2	TRBJ2-7	TRBV6-5	many
CASRGSASNTGELFF	TGCGCCAGCAGGGGTAGTGCCTCGAACACCGGGGAGCTGTTTTTT	.	TRBJ2-2	TRBV10-2	many
CASSVGGGHGSPLNF	TGTGCCAGCAGCGTAGGAGGGGGACATGGGTCACCCCTCAACTTT	.	TRBJ1-6	TRBV9	few
CASSLEAGDNYGYTF	TGCGCCAGCAGCTTGGAAGCAGGGGATAACTATGGCTACACCTTC	.	TRBJ1-2	TRBV5-1	many
CASSGGTGANNEQFF	TGTGCCAGCAGCGGCGGGACAGGGGCCAACAATGAGCAGTTCTTC	TRBD1	TRBJ2-1	TRBV9	many
CASGVGGASNQPQHF	TGTGCCAGCGGGGTAGGGGGGGCTAGCAATCAGCCCCAGCATTTT	.	TRBJ1-5	TRBV2	many
CASSFRAGDGTDTQYF	TGTGCCAGCAGTTTCCGAGCGGGAGATGGGACAGATACGCAGTATTTT	TRBD2	TRBJ2-3	TRBV27	.
CAWSVGRDQPQHF	TGTGCCTGGAGCGTGGGACGGGATCAGCCCCAGCATTTT	.	TRBJ1-5	TRBV30	many
CASRPGQGGSTGELFF	TGTGCCAGCAGACCTGGACAGGGGGGATCGACCGGGGAGCTGTTTTTT	TRBD1	TRBJ2-2	TRBV5-4	many
CASSLGNLAGGLYNEQFF	TGCGCCAGCAGCTTGGGGAACCTAGCGGGAGGGCTTTACAATGAGCAGTTCTTC	TRBD2	TRBJ2-1	TRBV5-1	many
CASSHGGNNEQFF	TGTGCCAGCAGTCACGGGGGAAACAATGAGCAGTTCTTC	.	TRBJ2-1	TRBV6-5	many
CSARDLETEKLFF	TGCAGTGCTAGAGATCTTGAGACTGAAAAACTGTTTTTT	.	TRBJ1-4	TRBV20-1	many